These 19 T cell receptor beta chains came from one sample sequenced in a study of T cell responses to AZD1222 COVID-19 vaccine. Method: immunoSEQ multiplex PCR; TCRdb's copy keeps in-frame clones and lacks some. This repertoire shows around 110,000 clones, less than 95% found once; its top ten account for roughly 8%. This sample comprised peripheral blood, obtained 28 days after the second AZD1222 dose. Every receptor here comes from an adult who received the AZD1222 COVID-19 vaccine.

V usage is TRBV19 and J usage is TRBJ2-3, with 8 bases fitting TRBD1. The junction had 4 bases not matched to a gene; V was cut back by 4 bases and J by 1 base. CDR3 length: 15 residues. Germline CDR1 reads LNHDA; CDR2 reads SQIVND (reference sequence). CDR3 DNA: TGTGCCAGTAGTACGGACAGGGACCGCACAGATACGCAGTATTTT. Protein product: CASSTDRDRTDTQYF. Based on the CDR3 plus reference TRBV19 and TRBJ2-3, the full variable domain is DGGITQSPKYLFRKEGQNVTLSCEQNLNHDAMYWYRQDPGQGLRLIYYSQIVNDFQKGDIAEGYSVSREKKESFPLTVTSAQKNPTAFYLCASSTDRDRTDTQYFGPGTRLTVL.

This clone was recorded once. The chain joins TRBV6-4 to TRBJ2-1; D possibly uses TRBD1 or TRBD2 (5 bases each). Per the germline V gene, CDR1 is MRHNA and CDR2 is SNTAGT. Trimming removed 0 bases at V and 5 bases at J, with 17 bases between. The CDR3 consists of 17 residues. For the CDR3, the DNA is TGTGCCAGCAGTGACTCTCGTCTCCGGGACGGTAACAATGAGCAGTTCTTC. Translation: CASSDSRLRDGNNEQFF.

This sequence joins TRBV28 and TRBJ1-2, with D unclear. Per germline, CDR1 MDHEN and CDR2 SYDVKM. There are 11 residues in the CDR3. The germline V and J ends were trimmed by 5 bases and 11 bases, with 12 bases remaining between them. CDR3 DNA: TGTGCCAGCAGTCCCGGTTTCGCATACACCTTC. It specifies CASSPGFAYTF.

The gene calls are TRBV10-1 and TRBJ1-4, with 10 bases aligning to TRBD1. The CDR3 is 18 amino acids. Germline CDR1 WNHNN, CDR2 SYGVQD (reference sequence). J gave up 3 bases and V 4 bases, and 11 bases lay outside the gene matches. The CDR3 is CASSVLGQGPLPNEKLFF. CDR3 in DNA: TGCGCCAGCAGTGTGTTGGGACAGGGGCCCTTGCCTAATGAAAAACTGTTTTTT.

This chain connects TRBV4-1 to TRBJ2-7; TRBD2 agrees at 9 bases. Germline CDR1 reads MGHRA; CDR2 reads YSYEKL. The length of the CDR3 is 17 residues. With 0 bases clipped from V and 4 bases from J, the junction kept 10 bases outside the gene matches. CDR3 coding DNA: TGCGCCAGCAGCCAAGATATGCTAGCGGGGCTGGGGTACGAGCAGTACTTC. It codes for CASSQDMLAGLGYEQYF.

The chain combines TRBV19 with TRBJ1-1; no clear D gene. Germline-derived CDR1 and CDR2 are LNHDA and SQIVND (reference sequence). The CDR3 has 13 residues. The V gene lost 10 bases and the J gene lost 5 bases, with 17 bases spanning the gap. The CDR3 nucleotides read TGTGCCACATGCCCATTGGGGTGGACTGAAGCTTTCTTT. This encodes CATCPLGWTEAFF. Using reference TRBV19 and TRBJ1-1 for the parts outside the CDR3, the full variable domain is DGGITQSPKYLFRKEGQNVTLSCEQNLNHDAMYWYRQDPGQGLRLIYYSQIVNDFQKGDIAEGYSVSREKKESFPLTVTSAQKNPTAFYLCATCPLGWTEAFFGQGTRLTVV.

This clone was detected only a few times. CDR3: CASSPRGTGTYEQYF. DNA for the CDR3: TGTGCCAGCAGTCCAAGGGGGACAGGGACCTACGAGCAGTACTTC. The V call is TRBV11-2, the J call TRBJ2-7; 9 bases are a match to TRBD1. The CDR3 has 15 amino acids. The V and J ends lost 6 bases and 2 bases, in that order; junction bases with no gene match: 8. Per germline, CDR1 SGHAT and CDR2 FQNNGV. Full variable domain (remainder filled in from reference TRBV11-2 and TRBJ2-7): EAGVAQSPRYKIIEKRQSVAFWCNPISGHATLYWYQQILGQGPKLLIQFQNNGVVDDSQLPKDRFSAERLKGVDSTLKIQPAKLEDSAVYLCASSPRGTGTYEQYFGPGTRLTVT.

The V call is TRBV5-8, the J call TRBJ1-4; D possibly corresponds to TRBD1 (5 bases). The V gene's germline CDR1 is SGHTS and CDR2 YDEGEE. V shed 7 bases and J shed 2 bases, with 18 bases lying between them. There are 16 residues in the CDR3. The CDR3 DNA reads as TGTGCCAGCTCGAACAATCTTGGGACGACTAATGAAAAACTGTTTTTT. Its translation: CASSNNLGTTNEKLFF.

The chain carries TRBV5-8 and TRBJ1-1; no clear D. Germline V lookup: CDR1 SGHTS, CDR2 YDEGEE. CDR3 length equals 15 residues. With 4 bases removed from V and 6 bases from J, the gap between germline ends came to 19 bases. CDR3 nucleotide sequence: TGTGCCAGCAGCCCGGTATACTCCTTGATCCCTGAAGCTTTCTTT. This sequence encodes CASSPVYSLIPEAFF. The entire variable domain, with the rest obtained from reference TRBV5-8 and TRBJ1-1, is as follows: EAGVTQSPTHLIKTRGQQATLRCSPISGHTSVYWYQQALGLGLQFLLWYDEGEERNRGNFPPRFSGRQFPNYSSELNVNALELEDSALYLCASSPVYSLIPEAFFGQGTRLTVV.

This clone appeared a single time. The rearrangement links TRBV9 to TRBJ2-3; 10 bases match TRBD2. With V trimmed by 3 bases and J by 4 bases, 5 bases remained unmatched. Germline V gene sequence: CDR1 SGDLS, CDR2 YYNGEE. This CDR3 region has 15 residues. The DNA for the CDR3 is TGTGCCAGCAGCGAGGCTAGCGGGGGCTCAGATACGCAGTATTTT. It encodes CASSEASGGSDTQYF.

The genes are TRBV2 and TRBJ2-5; D is perhaps TRBD1 (5 bases). The germline V gene has CDR1 SNHLY and CDR2 FYNNEI. The CDR3 covers 13 residues. Trimming stripped 8 bases from V and 6 bases from J, with 16 bases between. In DNA form, the CDR3 reads TGTGCCAGCTCCCTCCAAGGGGCTCAGACCCAGTACTTC. It yields the protein CASSLQGAQTQYF. Full variable domain (remainder filled in from reference TRBV2 and TRBJ2-5): EPEVTQTPSHQVTQMGQEVILRCVPISNHLYFYWYRQILGQKVEFLVSFYNNEISEKSEIFDDQFSVERPDGSNFTLKIRSTKLEDSAMYFCASSLQGAQTQYFGPGTRLLVL.

CDR3 DNA sequence: TGTGCCAGCAGCCAAGAGCTACCTCCCGGGACACGAAATGAAAAACTGTTTTTT. Amino acids: CASSQELPPGTRNEKLFF. The chain links TRBV3-1 (or the pseudogene TRBV3-2) to TRBJ1-4; tentative D call: TRBD1 (6 bases). Germline CDR1 and CDR2: LGHDT and YNNKEL (reference sequence). Trimming stripped 0 bases from V and 5 bases from J, with 19 bases between. This CDR3 region has 18 residues.

The rearrangement uses TRBV7-2 and TRBJ1-4; D is undetermined. This CDR3 comprises 15 residues. Looked up from germline, CDR1 is SGHTA and CDR2 is FQGNSA. V dropped 5 bases and J dropped 8 bases, with 18 bases sitting between them. The CDR3 DNA is TGTGCCAGCAGCCAGGACCCGAACTCATTAGAAAAACTGTTTTTT. Protein: CASSQDPNSLEKLFF.

This chain connects TRBV27 to TRBJ1-2; TRBD1 is a possible D gene (5 bases). V shed 8 bases and J shed 6 bases, with 22 bases lying between them. The CDR3 has 15 amino acids. The V gene's germline CDR1 is MNHEY and CDR2 SMNVEV (reference sequence). CDR3 sequence: CASSPRKGEVDGYTF. DNA for the CDR3: TGTGCCAGCTCCCCCCGTAAAGGGGAGGTTGATGGCTACACCTTC.

The chain couples TRBV13 to TRBJ2-7; tentatively, D is TRBD1 (6 bases). This CDR3 region has 15 residues. V was pared by 5 bases and J by 2 bases, with 16 bases between. Germline V gene lookup returns CDR1 PRHDT and CDR2 FYEKMQ (reference sequence). CDR3 region: CASSPLGQQTYEQYF. The CDR3 nucleotides read TGTGCCAGCAGCCCCCTAGGACAGCAGACCTACGAGCAGTACTTC.

The CDR3 nucleotides are TGTGCCAGCAGCCCCACCCGGGACAGGGCGAACATTCAGTACTTC. It encodes CASSPTRDRANIQYF. V usage is TRBV7-2 and J usage is TRBJ2-4; 9 nucleotides agree with TRBD1. J was trimmed by 7 bases and V by 5 bases; bases with no gene match: 9. Germline V gene lookup returns CDR1 SGHTA and CDR2 FQGNSA. The CDR3 totals 15 residues.

This chain joins TRBV6-2 or TRBV6-3 and TRBJ2-5; D may be TRBD2 (6 bases). V was trimmed by 4 bases and J by 5 bases, leaving 14 bases between them. CDR3 size: 14 residues. Germline V CDR1 and CDR2: MNHEY, SVGEGT. Here the CDR3 DNA reads TGTGCCAGCAGTTCCCCGGGCCGGGGGGAGACCCAGTACTTC. This translates into CASSSPGRGETQYF.

This clone showed up just once. The chain employs TRBV2 and TRBJ2-3; 12 bases fit TRBD2. The CDR3 extends over 17 amino acids. J gave up 0 bases and V 5 bases, and 6 bases lay outside the gene matches. Germline CDR1 is SNHLY and CDR2 is FYNNEI. CDR3 sequence: CASSYLAGGRSTDTQYF. The CDR3 bases are TGTGCCAGCAGTTATCTAGCGGGGGGGCGAAGCACAGATACGCAGTATTTT.

The chain employs TRBV19 and TRBJ1-1; a possible D gene is TRBD1 (5 bases). V gave up 10 bases and J gave up 6 bases, with 9 bases separating them. Germline CDR1 and CDR2: LNHDA and SQIVND (reference sequence). There are 10 residues in the CDR3. CDR3 region: CATPGAEAFF. Here the CDR3 DNA reads TGTGCCACCCCGGGGGCTGAAGCTTTCTTT.